This record looks at one T cell receptor beta chain sequence and its context. As yet, its antigen is unknown. The PCR contained 60 Vbeta and 13 Jbeta primers. Profiled with immunoSEQ multiplex PCR; TCRdb holds only in-frame clones, not every one. The sample lists 95,000 to 150,000 clones, approximately 66% seen once, with 8% to 9% in the top ten. The sample originates from a study of cytomegalovirus exposure and HLA in healthy donors. The CDR3 extends over 14 amino acids. Trimming at V came to 4 bases and at J to 0 bases, leaving 1 base not matched to a gene. Germline V lookup: CDR1 MGHDK, CDR2 SYGVNS. General study results and limits: Researchers had no immune exposure information except CMV serostatus available. By a later analysis, the bulk of CMV-associated TCR beta chains appeared HLA-restricted.

The TCR originated in a woman aged 40 to 50 in good health and CMV-seropositive. The sequencing input was PBMCs. The chain joins TRBV25-1 to TRBJ2-3; 7 bases agree with TRBD1. CDR3 DNA: TGTGCCAGCAGTGGGGGACAGAGCACAGATACGCAGTATTTT. It specifies CASSGGQSTDTQYF.